This TCR beta chain was recovered during a study of blood T cells in healthy people across ages. Isolating PBMCs gave at least 7 million of these cells per sample. This clonotype was counted between two and nine times. Alongside a J-beta primer mix, a sample-barcoded 5' primer served in a second PCR lasting about 7 to 12 cycles. TCRdb itself ran the 5' RACE reads through MiXCR, one entry per CDR3 protein. Of about 780,000 distinct CDR3 sequences in the sample, roughly 25% were seen once. The germline CDR1 and CDR2 sequences are SGHKS and YYEKEE (reference sequence). Trimming removed 1 base from V and 2 bases from J, with 13 bases in between. The CDR3 is made up of 15 amino acids. The sample was also linked to a second study, of T cells of mothers and their children.

The sample comprised blood. This TCR derives from a boy aged 5-17 years in good health. The chain carries TRBV5-5 and TRBJ2-7, with D possibly being TRBD2 (5 bases). The CDR3 protein is CASSLNGESTYEQYF. The CDR3 region has the DNA TGTGCCAGCAGCTTGAACGGGGAGTCCACCTACGAGCAGTACTTC.